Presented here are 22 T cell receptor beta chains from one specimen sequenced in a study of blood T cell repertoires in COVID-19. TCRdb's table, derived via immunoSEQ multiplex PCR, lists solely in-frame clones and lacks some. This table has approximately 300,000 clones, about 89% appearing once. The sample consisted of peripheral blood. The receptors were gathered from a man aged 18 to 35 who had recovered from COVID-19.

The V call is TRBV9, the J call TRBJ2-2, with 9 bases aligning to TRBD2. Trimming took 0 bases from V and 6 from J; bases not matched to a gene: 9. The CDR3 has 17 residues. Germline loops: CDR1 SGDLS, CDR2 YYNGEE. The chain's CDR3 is CASSVGGQRGAPGELFF. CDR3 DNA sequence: TGTGCCAGCAGCGTAGGGGGTCAGCGGGGGGCCCCCGGGGAGCTGTTTTTT.

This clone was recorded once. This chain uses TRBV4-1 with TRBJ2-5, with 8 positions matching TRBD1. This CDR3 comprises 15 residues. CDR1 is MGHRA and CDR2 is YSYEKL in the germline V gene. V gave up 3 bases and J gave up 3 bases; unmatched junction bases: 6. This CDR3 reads CASSHDTTGEETQYF. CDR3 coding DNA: TGCGCCAGCAGCCACGATACGACAGGGGAAGAGACCCAGTACTTC.

The CDR3: CASSRGQALGAQYF. The CDR3 region has the DNA TGCGCCAGCAGCCGGGGACAGGCCCTAGGAGCCCAGTACTTC. The V and J genes are TRBV4-3 and TRBJ2-5, with TRBD1 identical over 8 bases. The length of the CDR3 is 14 residues. V was clipped by 4 bases and J by 9 bases; unmatched bases: 10. From germline, CDR1 is LGHNA and CDR2 YSLEER.

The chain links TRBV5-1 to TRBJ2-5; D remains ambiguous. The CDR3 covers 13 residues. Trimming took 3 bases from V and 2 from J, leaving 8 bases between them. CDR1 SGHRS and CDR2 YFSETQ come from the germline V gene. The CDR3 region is CASSSELQETQYF. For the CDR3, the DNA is TGCGCCAGCAGCTCGGAACTACAAGAGACCCAGTACTTC.

The CDR3 bases are TGTGCCTTTAATCCAGGGGGAAACACTGAAGCTTTCTTT. Translating it yields CAFNPGGNTEAFF. The chain links TRBV30 to TRBJ1-1, with 7 positions matching TRBD1. This CDR3 is 13 amino acids long. The V and J ends lost 7 bases and 2 bases, in that order; junction bases with no gene match: 7. Germline V CDR1 and CDR2: GTSNPN, SVGIG (reference sequence).

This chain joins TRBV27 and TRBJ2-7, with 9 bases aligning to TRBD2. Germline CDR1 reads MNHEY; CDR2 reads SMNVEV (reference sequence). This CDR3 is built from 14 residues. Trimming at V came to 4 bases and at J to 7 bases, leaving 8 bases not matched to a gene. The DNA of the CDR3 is TGTGCCAGCAGTTACATGACTAGCGGAGCTGAGCAGTACTTC. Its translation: CASSYMTSGAEQYF.

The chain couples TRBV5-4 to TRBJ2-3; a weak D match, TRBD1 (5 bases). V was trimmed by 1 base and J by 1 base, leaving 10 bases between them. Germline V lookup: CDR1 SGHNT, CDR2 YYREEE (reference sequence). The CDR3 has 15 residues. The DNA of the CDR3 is TGTGCCAGCAGCTTGTTGGGGCAAGGCACAGATACGCAGTATTTT. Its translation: CASSLLGQGTDTQYF.

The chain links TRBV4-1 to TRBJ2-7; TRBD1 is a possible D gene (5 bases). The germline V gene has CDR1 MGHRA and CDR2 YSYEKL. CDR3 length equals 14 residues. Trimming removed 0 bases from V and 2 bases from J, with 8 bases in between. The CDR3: CASSQEGVTYEQYF. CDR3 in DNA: TGCGCCAGCAGCCAAGAAGGGGTCACCTACGAGCAGTACTTC.

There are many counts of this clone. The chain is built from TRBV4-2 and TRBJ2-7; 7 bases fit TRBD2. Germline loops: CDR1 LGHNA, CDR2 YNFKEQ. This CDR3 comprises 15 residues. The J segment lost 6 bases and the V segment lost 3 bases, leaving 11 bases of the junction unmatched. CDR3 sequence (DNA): TGTGCCAGCAGCCAGTCCACTAGCGAACCGGGCGAGCAGTACTTC. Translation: CASSQSTSEPGEQYF.

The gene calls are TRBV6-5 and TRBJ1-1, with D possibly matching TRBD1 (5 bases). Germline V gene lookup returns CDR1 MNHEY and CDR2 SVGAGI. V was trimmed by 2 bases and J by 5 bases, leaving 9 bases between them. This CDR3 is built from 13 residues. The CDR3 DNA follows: TGTGCCAGCAGTTACCTCGGGGGGACTGAAGCTTTCTTT. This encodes CASSYLGGTEAFF.

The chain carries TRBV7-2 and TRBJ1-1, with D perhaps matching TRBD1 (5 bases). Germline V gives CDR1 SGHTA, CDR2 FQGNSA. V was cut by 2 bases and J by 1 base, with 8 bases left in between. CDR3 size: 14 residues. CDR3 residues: CASSLLTENTEAFF. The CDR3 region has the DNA TGTGCCAGCAGCTTACTGACAGAGAACACTGAAGCTTTCTTT.

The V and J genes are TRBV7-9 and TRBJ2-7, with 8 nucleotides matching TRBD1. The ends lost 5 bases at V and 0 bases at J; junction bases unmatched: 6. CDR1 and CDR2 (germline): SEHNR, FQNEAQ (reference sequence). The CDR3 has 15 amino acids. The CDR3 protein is CASSLGTGISYEQYF. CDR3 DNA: TGTGCCAGCAGCCTCGGGACAGGTATCTCCTACGAGCAGTACTTC.

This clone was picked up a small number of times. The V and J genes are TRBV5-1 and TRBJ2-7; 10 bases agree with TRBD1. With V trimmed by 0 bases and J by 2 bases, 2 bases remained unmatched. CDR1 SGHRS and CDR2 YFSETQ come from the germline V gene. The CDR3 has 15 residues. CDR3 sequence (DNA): TGCGCCAGCAGCTTGGGGACAGGGGGAGCCTACGAGCAGTACTTC. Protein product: CASSLGTGGAYEQYF.

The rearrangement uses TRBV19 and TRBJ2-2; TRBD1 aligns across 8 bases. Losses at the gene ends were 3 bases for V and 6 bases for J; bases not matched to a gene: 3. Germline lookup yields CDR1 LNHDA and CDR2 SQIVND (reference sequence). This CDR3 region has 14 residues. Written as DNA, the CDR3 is TGTGCCAGTAGTATCCAGGGGGCGGCCGGGGAGCTGTTTTTT. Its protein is CASSIQGAAGELFF.

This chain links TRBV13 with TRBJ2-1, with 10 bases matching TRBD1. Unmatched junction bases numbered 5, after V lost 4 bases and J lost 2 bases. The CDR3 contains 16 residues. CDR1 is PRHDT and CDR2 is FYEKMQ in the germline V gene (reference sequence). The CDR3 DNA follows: TGTGCCAGCAGCTCATGGACAGGGGGGGCCTACAATGAGCAGTTCTTC. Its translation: CASSSWTGGAYNEQFF.

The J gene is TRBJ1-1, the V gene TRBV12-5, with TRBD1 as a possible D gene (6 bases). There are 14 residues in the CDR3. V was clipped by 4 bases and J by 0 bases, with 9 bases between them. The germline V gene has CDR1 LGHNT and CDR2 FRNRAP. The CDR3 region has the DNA TGTGCTAGTGGTTATGGGGGCATGAACACTGAAGCTTTCTTT. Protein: CASGYGGMNTEAFF.

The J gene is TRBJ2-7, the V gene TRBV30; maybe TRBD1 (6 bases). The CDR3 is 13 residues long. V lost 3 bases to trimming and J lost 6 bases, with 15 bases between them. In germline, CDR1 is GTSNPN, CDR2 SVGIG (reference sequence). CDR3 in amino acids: CAWRFSGQFEQYF. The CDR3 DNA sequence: TGTGCCTGGAGGTTCAGCGGACAGTTCGAGCAGTACTTC.

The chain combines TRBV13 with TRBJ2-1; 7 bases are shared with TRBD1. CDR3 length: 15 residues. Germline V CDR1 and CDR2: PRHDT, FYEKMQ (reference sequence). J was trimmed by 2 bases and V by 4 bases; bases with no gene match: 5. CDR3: CASSSTGQTYNEQFF. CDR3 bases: TGTGCCAGCAGCTCCACGGGACAGACCTACAATGAGCAGTTCTTC.

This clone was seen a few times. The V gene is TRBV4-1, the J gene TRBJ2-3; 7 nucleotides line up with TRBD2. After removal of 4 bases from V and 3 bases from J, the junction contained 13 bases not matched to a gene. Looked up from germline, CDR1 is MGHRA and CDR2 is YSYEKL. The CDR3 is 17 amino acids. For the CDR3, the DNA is TGCGCCAGCAGCCCAACCCCGGGGAGCGGGATTACAGATACGCAGTATTTT. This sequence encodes CASSPTPGSGITDTQYF.

In DNA form, the CDR3 reads TGTGCCATCAGTGAGATAGAGACAGGGGGATGGTTAGGTGGCTACACCTTC. Encoded protein: CAISEIETGGWLGGYTF. V gene TRBV10-3 combines with J gene TRBJ1-2, with 9 bases matching TRBD1. The germline gives CDR1 ENHRY, CDR2 SYGVKD. Losses at the gene ends were 2 bases for V and 7 bases for J; bases not matched to a gene: 14. The CDR3 contains 17 residues.

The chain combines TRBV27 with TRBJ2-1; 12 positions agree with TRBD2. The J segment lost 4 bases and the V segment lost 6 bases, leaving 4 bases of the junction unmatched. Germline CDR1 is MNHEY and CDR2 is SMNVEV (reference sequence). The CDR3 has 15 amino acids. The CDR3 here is CASRPLAGGYNEQFF. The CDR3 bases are TGTGCCAGCAGACCACTAGCGGGGGGATACAATGAGCAGTTCTTC.

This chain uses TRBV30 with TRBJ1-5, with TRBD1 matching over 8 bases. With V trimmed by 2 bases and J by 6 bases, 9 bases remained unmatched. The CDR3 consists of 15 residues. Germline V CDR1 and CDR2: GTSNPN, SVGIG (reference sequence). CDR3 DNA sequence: TGTGCCTGGAGTCACCAAGGACAGGGCGGTCAGCCCCAGCATTTT. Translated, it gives CAWSHQGQGGQPQHF.